This entry describes one TCR beta chain. A sample-barcoded 5' primer and a J-beta primer mix were used in a second PCR of roughly 6 to 12 cycles. One entry per CDR3 protein, called by TCRdb with MiXCR from the 5' RACE reads. The sample consists of approximately 900,000 distinct CDR3 sequences, approximately 49% of them appearing once. These data belong to a study of blood T cells in healthy people across ages. Study-level background: For every two T cells, template switching captured about one barcoded beta molecule.

V gave up 1 base and J gave up 5 bases; unmatched junction bases: 11. The germline CDR1 and CDR2 sequences are SGHTA and FQGNSA. The CDR3 totals 18 residues. In terms of origin and age, donors were healthy Caucasian individuals from Russia aged 6 to 90. The authors extracted at least 5 micrograms of total RNA per sample. The sample consisted of blood. The chain carries TRBV7-2 and TRBJ2-5, with 12 bases matching TRBD2. The TCR originated in a man aged 25-40 years in good health. The CDR3 here is CASSLVPLLAGGLETQYF. The CDR3 DNA is TGTGCCAGCAGCTTAGTCCCACTCCTAGCGGGGGGGCTGGAGACCCAGTACTTC.